What follows describes a single T cell receptor (beta chain). Antigen unknown. Germline V CDR1 and CDR2: SGDLS, YYNGEE. This CDR3 contains 14 residues. The J segment lost 5 bases and the V segment lost 1 base, leaving 3 bases of the junction unmatched. Patients with a history of autoimmune disease or on systemic immunosuppression were excluded. Method: immunoSEQ multiplex PCR; TCRdb's copy keeps in-frame clones and lacks some. Of just over 50,000 clones in the sample, 84% are singletons; the top ten hold about 2.9%. This specimen belongs to a study of OX40 agonist ivuxolimab in advanced cancers. Study-level points and caveats: The CD4+ and CD8+ T cells in the blood had expanded clonally by week 6 at 0.1 to 3.0 mg/kg. On average, CD8+ T cells showed a greater number of expanded clones than CD4+.

The chain is built from TRBV9 and TRBJ2-3; 8 bases align to TRBD2. The clonotype originates from an adult with an advanced solid tumor such as melanoma, head and neck, liver or kidney cancer. This specimen was CD4+ or CD8+ T cells sorted from blood, taken in a trial of the OX40 agonist ivuxolimab. DNA of the CDR3: TGTGCCAGCAGCGTAATAAGCGGGGGAGATACGCAGTATTTT. This translates into CASSVISGGDTQYF.